These 26 T cell receptor beta chains came from one sample sequenced in a study of response to subunit inactivated influenza vaccine. MiXCR, run by TCRdb on the RT-PCR reads, gives a single entry per CDR3 protein. Among about 500,000 distinct CDR3 sequences listed, 15% to 20% were seen once. Sequences were derived from CD4+ T cells sorted from PBMCs, sampled around 25 months after vaccination. These TCRs come from a man in his fifties or sixties who received an inactivated influenza vaccine.

This clonotype was recorded many times. The chain is built from TRBV20-1 and TRBJ1-2, with D hard to call. The V and J ends lost 0 bases and 0 bases respectively, with 11 bases between them. CDR3 length equals 15 residues. Germline-derived CDR1 and CDR2 are DFQATT and SNEGSKA (reference sequence). This CDR3 reads CSAREVVDPNYGYTF. The DNA of the CDR3 is TGCAGTGCTAGAGAGGTAGTGGACCCTAACTATGGCTACACCTTC.

A note on this clonotype: A much more abundant neighbour one base away suggests this may be a read error. The CDR3 loop reads CASRGQGRSYEQYF. The CDR3, as DNA: TGTGCCAGCAGGGGACAGGGTAGGTCCTACGAGCAGTACTTC. This chain links TRBV6-2 or TRBV6-3 with TRBJ2-7, with 9 bases that match TRBD1. Germline CDR1 and CDR2: MNHEY and SVGEGT. This CDR3 contains 14 residues. J gave up 1 base and V 6 bases, and 4 bases lay outside the gene matches.

The chain couples TRBV20-1 to TRBJ2-7; D is unclear. This CDR3 is built from 12 residues. V was shortened by 4 bases and J by 7 bases, with 14 bases between the two germline ends. CDR1 is DFQATT, CDR2 SNEGSKA, per germline (reference sequence). The CDR3 sequence: CSAMDLEREQYF. The CDR3 nucleotides read TGCAGTGCTATGGACCTGGAGAGAGAGCAGTACTTC.

This clonotype has more than one count but fewer than ten. The chain carries TRBV27 and TRBJ2-1; D gene uncertain. V dropped 6 bases and J dropped 7 bases, with 16 bases sitting between them. The CDR3 has 14 amino acids. The V gene's germline CDR1 is MNHEY and CDR2 SMNVEV (reference sequence). The CDR3 nucleotides are TGTGCCAGCAGGGGTCCCGCAATGGGGAATGAGCAGTTCTTC. Translating gives CASRGPAMGNEQFF.

In this sample, this clonotype turned up a few times. J is TRBJ2-3 and V is TRBV4-2; D is possibly TRBD2 (6 bases). Germline values: CDR1 LGHNA, CDR2 YNFKEQ. This CDR3 spans 14 amino acids. Deletions cut 4 bases from V and 0 bases from J, with 8 bases between. CDR3 nucleotides: TGTGCCAGCAGCCGCGGGAAGAGCACAGATACGCAGTATTTT. This codes for CASSRGKSTDTQYF.

This rearrangement joins TRBV5-1 to TRBJ2-7, with D maybe TRBD2 (6 bases). Germline V gene lookup returns CDR1 SGHRS and CDR2 YFSETQ. The CDR3 loop spans 13 amino acids. Trimming took off 4 bases at V and 7 bases at J, with 15 bases between the two ends. This chain's CDR3 is CASSPGWEEEQYF. DNA for the CDR3: TGCGCCAGCAGCCCAGGATGGGAGGAGGAGCAGTACTTC.

The J gene is TRBJ2-2, the V gene TRBV11-2; the match to TRBD2 covers 12 bases. The CDR3 runs to 18 residues. Trimming cost V 3 bases and J 9 bases; bases outside gene matches: 14. CDR1 SGHAT and CDR2 FQNNGV come from the germline V gene. This chain's CDR3 is CASSFPSPLAGGPRELFF. The CDR3 coding sequence is TGTGCCAGCAGCTTTCCCTCCCCCCTAGCGGGGGGGCCCCGGGAGCTGTTTTTT.

This clonotype has more than one count but fewer than ten. An end of the junction differs from the germline gene, which may be a read error. This chain connects TRBV20-1 to TRBJ2-5, with 9 bases identical to TRBD1. The germline gives CDR1 DFQATT, CDR2 SNEGSKA (reference sequence). The CDR3 runs to 15 residues. The CDR3 here is CSTSYGTGRQETQYF. In DNA, the CDR3 is TGCAGTACTAGTTACGGGACAGGGCGCCAAGAGACCCAGTACTTC.

This rearrangement joins TRBV7-2 to TRBJ1-2; D uncertain. V lost 2 bases and J lost 7, with 14 bases in between. Germline CDR1 is SGHTA and CDR2 is FQGNSA. The CDR3 extends over 14 amino acids. CDR3 coding DNA: TGTGCCAGCAGCTTACCCGTCCCTGCGGGTGGCTACACCTTC. Its translation: CASSLPVPAGGYTF.

In its sample, this clonotype was seen many times. The rearrangement links TRBV7-9 to TRBJ2-1; TRBD1 matches 7 bases. This CDR3 has 16 amino acids. The trim removed 5 bases at V and 6 bases at J, leaving 13 bases unmatched. CDR1 and CDR2 (germline): SEHNR, FQNEAQ (reference sequence). The CDR3 sequence: CASSAPPGQPRNEQFF. The CDR3 DNA is TGTGCCAGCAGCGCACCCCCGGGACAGCCTCGCAATGAGCAGTTCTTC.

In this sample, this clonotype turned up a few times. V gene TRBV7-2 combines with J gene TRBJ1-4, with D unresolved. V was shortened by 4 bases and J by 0 bases, with 3 bases between the two germline ends. The CDR3 contains 13 residues. Germline CDR1 SGHTA, CDR2 FQGNSA. The CDR3 nucleotides are TGTGCCAGCAGCTCGGCAACTAATGAAAAACTGTTTTTT. It yields the protein CASSSATNEKLFF.

This clonotype was picked up a small number of times. The chain links TRBV6-2 or TRBV6-3 to TRBJ2-7; TRBD1 aligns across 9 bases. Trimming took 6 bases from V and 2 from J; bases not matched to a gene: 5. Germline V gene sequence: CDR1 MNHEY, CDR2 SVGEGT. CDR3 length: 14 amino acids. The CDR3 bases are TGTGCCAGCAGCATGGACAGGGGAACCTACGAGCAGTACTTC. Protein product: CASSMDRGTYEQYF.

The chain uses TRBV25-1 and TRBJ2-2; tentative D call: TRBD1 (6 bases). This CDR3 contains 15 residues. V gave up 7 bases and J gave up 4 bases, with 16 bases separating them. Germline V gene lookup returns CDR1 MGHDK and CDR2 SYGVNS. The CDR3 loop reads CASNHAGTPTGELFF. CDR3 DNA: TGTGCCAGCAACCATGCCGGGACACCCACCGGGGAGCTGTTTTTT.

The rearrangement joins TRBV5-1 to TRBJ2-5; the D call may be TRBD1 or TRBD2 (6 bases each). The CDR3 loop spans 15 amino acids. The ends were cut back, 2 bases at V and 3 bases at J, with 14 bases in the middle. CDR1 is SGHRS, CDR2 YFSETQ, per germline. The CDR3 is CASSFYSGAEETQYF. In DNA, the CDR3 is TGCGCCAGCAGCTTCTATTCGGGGGCCGAAGAGACCCAGTACTTC. Looking up the rest from reference TRBV5-1 and TRBJ2-5 gives the full variable domain: KAGVTQTPRYLIKTRGQQVTLSCSPISGHRSVSWYQQTPGQGLQFLFEYFSETQRNKGNFPGRFSGRQFSNSRSEMNVSTLELGDSALYLCASSFYSGAEETQYFGPGTRLLVL.

The chain couples TRBV10-3 to TRBJ1-4; D may be TRBD1 (6 bases). The germline V and J ends were trimmed by 7 bases and 6 bases, with 15 bases remaining between them. The CDR3 has 14 residues. Germline values: CDR1 ENHRY, CDR2 SYGVKD. The CDR3 bases are TGTGCCATCAATTTCCCAGGGGTTTATGAAAAACTGTTTTTT. It translates to CAINFPGVYEKLFF.

The J gene is TRBJ1-5, the V gene TRBV2; weak D call: TRBD1 (6 bases). Trimming took 4 bases from V and 7 from J, leaving 14 bases between them. Germline V gene data show CDR1 as SNHLY and CDR2 as FYNNEI. This CDR3 region has 14 residues. The CDR3: CASSVETGRQPQHF. The CDR3 coding sequence is TGTGCCAGCAGTGTTGAGACAGGTCGGCAGCCCCAGCATTTT.

This clonotype has ten or more counts. The chain couples TRBV20-1 to TRBJ1-2; 9 bases agree with TRBD1. Germline CDR1 reads DFQATT; CDR2 reads SNEGSKA (reference sequence). The trim removed 5 bases at V and 7 bases at J, leaving 17 bases unmatched. The CDR3 length is 16 residues. The CDR3 loop is CSAQTSSTGTGFGYTF. DNA for the CDR3: TGCAGTGCTCAAACCTCCTCTACCGGGACAGGGTTTGGCTACACCTTC.

The chain is built from TRBV9 and TRBJ2-3; 9 bases are shared with TRBD2. Germline V gene lookup returns CDR1 SGDLS and CDR2 YYNGEE. J gave up 4 bases and V 2 bases, and 8 bases lay outside the gene matches. CDR3 size: 16 residues. This CDR3 is CASSVGSGRTSDTQYF. The CDR3 coding sequence is TGTGCCAGCAGCGTTGGGAGCGGGAGGACCTCAGATACGCAGTATTTT.

The sample holds many counts of this clonotype. The chain joins TRBV27 to TRBJ2-2, with 8 nucleotides matching TRBD1. After removal of 0 bases from V and 4 bases from J, the junction contained 1 base not matched to a gene. The CDR3 has 15 residues. Germline-derived CDR1 and CDR2 are MNHEY and SMNVEV (reference sequence). CDR3 sequence (DNA): TGTGCCAGCAGTTTATCTCAGGGGGCCACCGGGGAGCTGTTTTTT. Its protein product is CASSLSQGATGELFF.

The V gene is TRBV29-1, the J gene TRBJ1-2; tentatively, D is TRBD1 (5 bases). V was cut by 6 bases and J by 4 bases, with 9 bases left in between. This CDR3 spans 11 amino acids. Germline-derived CDR1 and CDR2 are SQVTM and ANQGSEA. The CDR3 region has the DNA TGCAGCGTGGGGGTTAGCTATGGCTACACCTTC. Its protein is CSVGVSYGYTF.

This clonotype came up many times. The V gene is TRBV7-3, the J gene TRBJ1-6, with D possibly being TRBD1 (6 bases). Germline assignment: CDR1 SGHTA and CDR2 FQGTGA. This CDR3 has 16 residues. Trimming shortened V by 6 bases and J by 9 bases, and 21 bases separated the two germline ends. This CDR3 reads CASSTGTTVIGSPLHF. CDR3 DNA sequence: TGTGCCAGCAGTACCGGGACAACAGTAATCGGTTCACCCCTCCACTTT.

This clonotype was observed a handful of times. V gene TRBV24-1 combines with J gene TRBJ2-2, with 8 bases lining up with TRBD2. The CDR3 sequence is 14 residues long. The V gene end was trimmed by 9 bases and the J gene end by 2 bases; junction bases not matched to a gene: 4. The germline CDR1 and CDR2 sequences are KGHDR and SFDVKD. The CDR3 DNA reads TGTGCCACCCGTAGCGGGACTAACACCGGGGAGCTGTTTTTT. Translated: CATRSGTNTGELFF.

Only a few counts were recorded for this clonotype. V usage is TRBV4-3 and J usage is TRBJ2-3; 11 nucleotides align to TRBD2. After removal of 2 bases from V and 4 bases from J, the junction contained 5 bases not matched to a gene. In germline, CDR1 is LGHNA, CDR2 YSLEER. This CDR3 spans 16 amino acids. The CDR3 loop is CASSQSSGRMSDTQYF. The CDR3 DNA reads TGCGCCAGCAGCCAATCTAGCGGGAGGATGTCAGATACGCAGTATTTT.

Only a few counts were recorded for this clonotype. The rearrangement uses TRBV3-1 and TRBJ2-1, with D hard to call. V was cut by 6 bases and J by 4 bases, with 10 bases left in between. Germline CDR1 reads LGHDT; CDR2 reads YNNKEL (reference sequence). CDR3 length: 13 amino acids. CDR3 coding DNA: TGTGCCAGCAGGGCAGACTGGTACAATGAGCAGTTCTTC. This encodes CASRADWYNEQFF.

At least ten counts were recorded for this clonotype. Written as DNA, the CDR3 is TGTGCCAGCAGCCAAGCGGGCGGTTACAATGAGCAGTTCTTC. It codes for CASSQAGGYNEQFF. The chain has TRBV7-2 and TRBJ2-1, with D tentatively TRBD2 (6 bases). The CDR3 has 14 residues. Germline assignment: CDR1 SGHTA and CDR2 FQGNSA. V shed 5 bases and J shed 4 bases, with 12 bases lying between them.

This clonotype was seen ten or more times. This rearrangement joins TRBV7-2 to TRBJ2-3; the match to TRBD2 covers 10 bases. The germline V gene has CDR1 SGHTA and CDR2 FQGNSA. V lost 0 bases, J lost 0 bases, and 0 bases stayed unmatched. This CDR3 comprises 16 residues. CDR3 loop: CASSLAGLASTDTQYF. Written as DNA, the CDR3 is TGTGCCAGCAGCTTAGCGGGACTAGCGAGCACAGATACGCAGTATTTT.